The following is a T cell receptor (beta chain) sequence with its context. The data were obtained in a study of shared clonotypes between healthy human individuals. Trimming pared 8 bases from V and 1 base from J, leaving 12 bases between. Germline V gene data show CDR1 as MDHEN and CDR2 as SYDVKM. CDR3 size: 14 residues. The method was immunoSEQ multiplex PCR; TCRdb's version includes in-frame clones alone and lacks a portion of them. The sample includes about a million clones, approximately 77% of them seen just once. The V and J genes are TRBV28 and TRBJ2-1, with a possible D match to TRBD2 (5 bases). This TCR was recovered from a man aged 18 to 30 in good health. Some clones in this sample may be carry-over from other donors' samples. Sequencing was done on a sample of memory CD4+ T cells from PBMCs. Regarding subset: CD45RA-negative fraction. The CDR3 nucleotides are TGTGCCAGCGCGTGGAGGAGATCCTACAATGAGCAGTTCTTC. It specifies CASAWRRSYNEQFF. Drawing the rest from reference TRBV28 and TRBJ2-1, the complete variable domain is DVKVTQSSRYLVKRTGEKVFLECVQDMDHENMFWYRQDPGLGLRLIYFSYDVKMKEKGDIPEGYSVSREKKERFSLILESASTNQTSMYLCASAWRRSYNEQFFGPGTRLTVL.